A selection of T cell receptor beta chains follows, all from one sample in a study of radiotherapy plus CTLA-4 blockade in lung cancer. Clones were sequenced by immunoSEQ multiplex PCR, and TCRdb holds only the in-frame ones, with some missing. The sample lists tens of thousands of clones; around 79% were seen once. The starting material was peripheral blood, obtained from a patient treated with radiotherapy plus ipilimumab. These TCRs come from a human donor with non-small cell lung cancer that progressed on radiotherapy plus ipilimumab. Each CDR3 is given with its conserved first and last residue. Each record gives: clone size, J gene, D gene, V gene, CDR3 DNA, CDR3 protein. The D gene is left open where the match is weak. Clone size, where shown, is once, few, many, or a class for clones that have expanded.

few	TRBJ1-3	NA	TRBV4-3	TGCGCCAGCAGCCAAGATGCATCCGGGCTAAATAGAAACACCATATATTTT	CASSQDASGLNRNTIYF
NA	TRBJ2-1	TRBD1	TRBV7-2	TGTGCCAGCAGCTACAGGGGCCATGAGCAGTTCTTC	CASSYRGHEQFF
NA	TRBJ1-2	NA	TRBV6-1	TGTGCCAGCAGCGACAGGTCCTATGGCTACACCTTC	CASSDRSYGYTF
NA	TRBJ2-3	NA	TRBV18	TGTGCCAGCTCACCGCCGAAGTTTACAGGCCCCTCCACAGATACGCAGTATTTT	CASSPPKFTGPSTDTQYF
NA	TRBJ2-1	TRBD2	TRBV2	TGTGCCAGCAGAGAGACTAGCGGAGGATTTGATGAGCAGTTCTTC	CASRETSGGFDEQFF
NA	TRBJ1-1	NA	TRBV9	TGTGCCAGCAGCGCGGGACGGAGGACTTCCTCGGAAGCTTTCTTT	CASSAGRRTSSEAFF
NA	TRBJ1-2	NA	TRBV18	TGTGCCAGCTCACCACCGACGGGACGATGGGGCTACACCTTC	CASSPPTGRWGYTF
NA	TRBJ2-7	NA	TRBV6-1	TGTGCCAGCAGAGACTACGAGCAGTACTTC	CASRDYEQYF
NA	TRBJ2-1	NA	TRBV19	TGTGCCAGTTGCAAACGGGGGGCGGGAAGCTACAATGAGCAGTTCTTC	CASCKRGAGSYNEQFF
few	TRBJ1-5	NA	TRBV28	TGTGCCAGCAGCAACAGAGTCGGGATAGATCAGCCCCAGCATTTT	CASSNRVGIDQPQHF
NA	TRBJ2-1	TRBD2	TRBV9	TGTGCCAGCAGCGTATCTAGCGGGGGTAACAATGAGCAGTTCTTC	CASSVSSGGNNEQFF
NA	TRBJ2-1	TRBD2	TRBV7-3	TGTGCCAGCAGTCACCAACTAGCGGGAGTGTCCTACAATGAGCAGTTCTTC	CASSHQLAGVSYNEQFF
once	TRBJ2-5	TRBD2	TRBV6-5	TGTGCCAGCATGGATGGAGCGGGAGACTGGGAGACCCAGTACTTC	CASMDGAGDWETQYF
NA	TRBJ2-5	TRBD2	TRBV29-1	TGCAGCGTCGGGACTAGCCGAAGCGAGACCCAGTACTTC	CSVGTSRSETQYF
NA	TRBJ1-2	TRBD1	TRBV7-9	TGTGCCAGCAGCTCCGGACAGGGAGGTTTAGGCTACACCTTC	CASSSGQGGLGYTF
NA	TRBJ1-1	NA	TRBV29-1	TGCAGCGTTGGGCCTCGCCTGGGTGGCACTGAAGCTTTCTTT	CSVGPRLGGTEAFF
NA	TRBJ1-2	NA	TRBV11-2	TGTGCCAGCAGCTTAGATGGGGGGCTAGATGGCTACACCTTC	CASSLDGGLDGYTF